The source of this TCR beta chain is a study of CD8 T cells in ankylosing spondylitis. General study results and limits: CD8+ disease-linked clones were present at relatively low frequencies in blood. The clones that were linked to disease were reported to be significantly enriched in matched synovial fluid samples from ankylosing spondylitis patients. Roughly eight highly homologous variants formed a TCR beta motif that appeared characteristic of ankylosing spondylitis blood.

In this sample, this clonotype turned up a few times. As yet, its antigen is unknown. The V segment lost 3 bases and the J segment 4 bases; nucleotides outside the gene matches: 0. Looked up from germline, CDR1 is DFQATT and CDR2 is SNEGSKA (reference sequence). The CDR3 consists of 12 residues. MiXCR was run by TCRdb on the 5' RACE reads, yielding one entry per CDR3 protein. There are hundreds of thousands of distinct CDR3 sequences in the sample; about 24% occur only once, and over 0.8% lies in the top ten. This receptor was identified in a male donor with ankylosing spondylitis. This chain connects TRBV20-1 to TRBJ2-1, with 7 nucleotides matching TRBD2. The source material was blood, either unsorted or a sorted T cell fraction (not recorded which). CDR3 DNA sequence: TGCAGTGCTAGCGGGGGGTACAATGAGCAGTTCTTC. Translating it yields CSASGGYNEQFF.